This paragraph reports one T cell receptor beta chain. Its cognate antigen is unknown. Primed by a sample-barcoded 5' primer and a J-beta primer mix, a second PCR proceeded for 7 to 11 cycles. Unique molecular identifiers of 12 random nucleotides labeled each cDNA. Each of the samples gave a minimum of 2.5 million paired-end reads that contained CDR3. TCRdb used MiXCR to reprocess the 5' RACE reads, holding one entry per CDR3 protein. The table has approximately 1,100,000 distinct CDR3 sequences, around 43% seen once. The CDR3 is 15 amino acids. The V end was cut by 3 bases, the J end by 0 bases, with 10 bases between. The germline V gene has CDR1 SGDLS and CDR2 YYNGEE. These data belong to a study of blood T cells in healthy people across ages. Study-wide results and limits: With unsorted PBMCs, a conclusive comparison of naive versus antigen-experienced cells was not possible.

This clonotype was obtained from a woman in her sixties or seventies in good health. The rearrangement joins TRBV9 to TRBJ2-1, with D unresolved. Sample: blood. The CDR3 nucleotides are TGTGCCAGCAGCGCTCTTGGTGGCTCCTACAATGAGCAGTTCTTC. This translates into CASSALGGSYNEQFF.